Below are 18 T cell receptor beta chains sequenced from a single sample in a study of regulatory T cells in long-lasting Graves disease. The sample's time point: newly diagnosed GD, antithyroid drugs for less than 3 months. The TCR library was made from RNA extracted from PBMCs. The TCR beta library used iRepertoire HTBI primers with Arm-PCR amplification of CDR3. TCRdb reprocessed the multiplex PCR reads via MiXCR and lists one record per CDR3 protein. The sample lists a few hundred thousand distinct CDR3 sequences, roughly 20% occurring once. A further study also used this sample, focusing on T cells in Graves' hyperthyroidism and ophthalmopathy.

The starting material was peripheral blood mononuclear cells (PBMCs), obtained at new diagnosis, from a patient treated with antithyroid drugs. The receptors were sampled from a woman aged 30 to 39 with Graves disease.

This clonotype was seen at least ten times. The V call is TRBV6-2 or TRBV6-3, the J call TRBJ2-1; 9 bases are shared with TRBD2. The trim removed 2 bases at V and 5 bases at J, leaving 4 bases unmatched. This CDR3 is 15 amino acids long. In germline, CDR1 is MNHEY, CDR2 SVGEGT. Here the CDR3 DNA reads TGTGCCAGCAGTTACACTAGCGGGTGGGACAATGAGCAGTTCTTC. Translation: CASSYTSGWDNEQFF.

This clonotype was counted at least ten times. J is TRBJ2-3 and V is TRBV20-1; no reliable D call. The germline CDR1 and CDR2 sequences are DFQATT and SNEGSKA (reference sequence). This CDR3 is 13 amino acids long. Trimming removed 7 bases from V and 1 base from J, with 12 bases in between. As DNA, the CDR3 is TGCAGTGGTTCCGACGGGCGCACAGATACGCAGTATTTT. Its translation: CSGSDGRTDTQYF.

This clonotype was found many times. The chain is built from TRBV12-3 or TRBV12-4 and TRBJ1-2; TRBD1 matches at 9 bases. The CDR3 has 16 amino acids. V shed 5 bases, J shed 0 bases, and the junction held 7 bases outside the gene matches. The CDR3 nucleotides read TGTGCCAGCAGTCGGCCGGGGACAGGGACTAACTATGGCTACACCTTC. Its translation: CASSRPGTGTNYGYTF.

At least ten counts were recorded for this clonotype. This CDR3 reads CASSRGASGNTIYF. CDR3 DNA sequence: TGTGCCAGCAGCCGTGGGGCCTCTGGAAACACCATATATTTT. The chain links TRBV7-3 to TRBJ1-3, with TRBD1 as a possible D gene (5 bases). This CDR3 spans 14 amino acids. CDR1 is SGHTA, CDR2 FQGTGA, per germline. Trimming took 5 bases from V and 0 from J, leaving 8 bases between them.

There are many counts of this clonotype. This sequence joins TRBV2 and TRBJ2-7; 8 bases map to TRBD1. This CDR3 region has 12 residues. Germline assignment: CDR1 SNHLY and CDR2 FYNNEI. Unmatched junction bases numbered 8, after V lost 9 bases and J lost 7 bases. The CDR3 is CARNQGADEQYF. The CDR3 region has the DNA TGTGCCAGAAATCAGGGGGCGGATGAGCAGTACTTC. Looking up the rest from reference TRBV2 and TRBJ2-7 gives the full variable domain: EPEVTQTPSHQVTQMGQEVILRCVPISNHLYFYWYRQILGQKVEFLVSFYNNEISEKSEIFDDQFSVERPDGSNFTLKIRSTKLEDSAMYFCARNQGADEQYFGPGTRLTVT.

This clonotype was found many times. This chain uses TRBV4-1 with TRBJ2-7; no clear D. V lost 0 bases and J lost 4, with 10 bases in between. CDR3 size: 14 residues. Per the germline V gene, CDR1 is MGHRA and CDR2 is YSYEKL. The CDR3 nucleotides read TGCGCCAGCAGCCAAGATAACGGGCCTTACGAGCAGTACTTC. This gives the protein CASSQDNGPYEQYF.

This clonotype was found many times. V and J are TRBV28 and TRBJ2-7, with unresolved D. Deletions cut 3 bases from V and 3 bases from J, with 12 bases between. The CDR3 runs 14 residues. Germline lookup yields CDR1 MDHEN and CDR2 SYDVKM. CDR3 amino acids: CASSFLGSGYEQYF. The CDR3 coding sequence is TGTGCCAGCAGTTTTTTGGGGTCAGGCTACGAGCAGTACTTC. The full variable domain, its missing parts supplied by reference TRBV28 and TRBJ2-7, is DVKVTQSSRYLVKRTGEKVFLECVQDMDHENMFWYRQDPGLGLRLIYFSYDVKMKEKGDIPEGYSVSREKKERFSLILESASTNQTSMYLCASSFLGSGYEQYFGPGTRLTVT.

This clonotype came up many times. The chain carries TRBV6-1 and TRBJ2-5; maybe TRBD2 (7 bases). Germline assignment: CDR1 MNHNS and CDR2 SASEGT. This CDR3 contains 15 residues. The V end was cut by 5 bases, the J end by 4 bases, with 17 bases between. In nucleotides, the CDR3 is TGTGCCAGCAGTCTCGTGGTAGGGGGGGGAGAGACCCAGTACTTC. This sequence encodes CASSLVVGGGETQYF.

This clonotype was seen many times. This chain joins TRBV30 and TRBJ2-2, with D unresolved. The ends were cut back, 3 bases at V and 8 bases at J, with 10 bases in the middle. CDR3 size: 12 residues. CDR1 and CDR2 from the germline V gene are GTSNPN and SVGIG (reference sequence). In DNA form, the CDR3 reads TGTGCCTGGAGCCTCCCCCCGGGGGAGCTGTTTTTT. This codes for CAWSLPPGELFF.

This clonotype was recorded at least ten times. This chain links TRBV29-1 with TRBJ1-1; D possibly corresponds to TRBD1 (5 bases). The CDR3 length is 13 residues. In germline, CDR1 is SQVTM, CDR2 ANQGSEA. Trimming removed 7 bases from V and 1 base from J, with 13 bases in between. This CDR3 reads CSGRGHPNTEAFF. Here the CDR3 DNA reads TGCAGCGGACGAGGACACCCGAACACTGAAGCTTTCTTT.

The sample holds many counts of this clonotype. The chain carries TRBV11-3 and TRBJ2-2; no clear D gene. The CDR3 consists of 15 residues. Per the germline V gene, CDR1 is SGHNT and CDR2 is YENEEA. V was cut by 6 bases and J by 0 bases, with 11 bases left in between. The CDR3 sequence: CASRFLAANTGELFF. CDR3 bases: TGTGCCAGCAGATTCTTGGCGGCGAACACCGGGGAGCTGTTTTTT.

This clonotype appeared many times. V gene TRBV28 combines with J gene TRBJ1-2, with TRBD1 as a possible D gene (5 bases). V was pared by 5 bases and J by 8 bases, with 21 bases between. There are 15 residues in the CDR3. CDR1 is MDHEN and CDR2 is SYDVKM in the germline V gene. DNA of the CDR3: TGTGCCAGCAGTCCACCCGGGGGTGTTGTACGCGGCTACACCTTC. Amino acids: CASSPPGGVVRGYTF.

The table lists this clonotype with a few counts. V is TRBV7-6 and J is TRBJ2-3, with 9 bases identical to TRBD2. J was trimmed by 2 bases and V by 4 bases; bases with no gene match: 10. The CDR3 length is 17 residues. Germline V CDR1 and CDR2: SGHVS, FNYEAQ. In DNA, the CDR3 is TGTGCCAGCAGCTACATGTGGGGGACTAGCTCCACAGATACGCAGTATTTT. Residues: CASSYMWGTSSTDTQYF.

This clonotype was seen a handful of times. The rearrangement uses TRBV30 and TRBJ1-1; D is ambiguous. V gave up 6 bases and J gave up 3 bases, with 14 bases separating them. The CDR3 loop spans 13 amino acids. Germline CDR1 GTSNPN, CDR2 SVGIG (reference sequence). The DNA of the CDR3 is TGTGCCTGTACCGCAAGGAGGGACACTGAAGCTTTCTTT. As protein: CACTARRDTEAFF.

This clonotype appeared many times. The J gene is TRBJ1-2, the V gene TRBV28, with a possible D match to TRBD1 (5 bases). This CDR3 has 15 residues. V was clipped by 7 bases and J by 0 bases, with 15 bases between them. The germline V gene has CDR1 MDHEN and CDR2 SYDVKM. The CDR3 DNA follows: TGTGCCAGCAACGACAGAAGGTTAGCTAACTATGGCTACACCTTC. This sequence encodes CASNDRRLANYGYTF.

This clonotype was recorded many times. The genes are TRBV30 and TRBJ2-4, with 7 bases fitting TRBD1. With V trimmed by 4 bases and J by 2 bases, 5 bases remained unmatched. The germline V gene has CDR1 GTSNPN and CDR2 SVGIG (reference sequence). The CDR3 spans 14 residues. Here the CDR3 DNA reads TGTGCCTGGACGACAGGGAGCTCCAAAAACATTCAGTACTTC. It codes for CAWTTGSSKNIQYF.

A remark on this clonotype: A far larger clone lies a single base away; this is likely a read error. The chain has TRBV11-3 and TRBJ2-5; no clear D. The J call may be wrong; the DNA end is better matched by TRBJ2-1. Germline CDR1 is SGHNT and CDR2 is YENEEA. The CDR3 runs to 14 residues. CDR3: CASSRRFSHTEQFF. The CDR3, as DNA: TGTGCCAGCAGCCGGAGATTCTCCCACACTGAGCAGTTCTTC.

There are many counts of this clonotype. The chain is built from TRBV9 and TRBJ2-1; D may be TRBD1 or TRBD2 (5 bases each). There are 13 residues in the CDR3. V lost 0 bases to trimming and J lost 9 bases, with 10 bases between them. Germline assignment: CDR1 SGDLS and CDR2 YYNGEE. The CDR3 protein is CASSVGGVGEQFF. CDR3 sequence (DNA): TGTGCCAGCAGCGTAGGAGGGGTTGGTGAGCAGTTCTTC.